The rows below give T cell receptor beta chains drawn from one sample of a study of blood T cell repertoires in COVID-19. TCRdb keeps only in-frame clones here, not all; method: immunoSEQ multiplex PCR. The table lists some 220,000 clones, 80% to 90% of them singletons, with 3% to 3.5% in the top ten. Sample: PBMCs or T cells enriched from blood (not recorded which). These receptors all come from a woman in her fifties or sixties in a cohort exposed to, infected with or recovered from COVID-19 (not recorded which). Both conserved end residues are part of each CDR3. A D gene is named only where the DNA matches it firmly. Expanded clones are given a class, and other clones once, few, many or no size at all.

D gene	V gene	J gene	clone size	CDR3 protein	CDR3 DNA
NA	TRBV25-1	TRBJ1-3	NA	CATTDRASGNTIYF	TGTGCCACCACCGACAGAGCCTCTGGAAACACCATATATTTT
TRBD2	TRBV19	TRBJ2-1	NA	CATRGGGNEQFF	TGTGCCACCCGCGGGGGGGGAAATGAGCAGTTCTTC
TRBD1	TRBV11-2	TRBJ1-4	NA	CASSLDLAQGMGKLFF	TGTGCCAGCAGCTTAGATCTAGCACAGGGGATGGGAAAACTGTTTTTT
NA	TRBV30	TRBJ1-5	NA	CAWSVGVSNQPQHF	TGTGCCTGGAGTGTAGGGGTTAGCAATCAGCCCCAGCATTTT
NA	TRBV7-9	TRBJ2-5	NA	CASSLDRRETQYF	TGTGCCAGCAGCTTAGACAGGAGAGAGACCCAGTACTTC
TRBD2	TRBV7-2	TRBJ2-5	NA	CASSLVSGGETQYF	TGTGCCAGCAGCTTAGTTAGCGGGGGGGAGACCCAGTACTTC
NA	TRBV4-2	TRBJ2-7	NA	CASSQDPSTEQYF	TGTGCCAGCAGCCAAGATCCCTCTACCGAGCAGTACTTC
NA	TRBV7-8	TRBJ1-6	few	CASSSYRSSYNSPLHF	TGTGCCAGCAGCTCGTACAGGAGCTCCTATAATTCACCCCTCCACTTT
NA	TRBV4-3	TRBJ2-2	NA	CASSQVSRAGELFF	TGCGCCAGCAGCCAAGTAAGCAGGGCCGGGGAGCTGTTTTTT
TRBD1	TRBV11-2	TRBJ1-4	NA	CASSLDRAANEKLFF	TGTGCCAGCAGCCTCGACAGGGCCGCTAATGAAAAACTGTTTTTT
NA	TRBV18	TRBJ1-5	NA	CASSGRGNQPQHF	TGTGCCAGCTCCGGGAGAGGCAATCAGCCCCAGCATTTT
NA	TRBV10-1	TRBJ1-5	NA	CASSEGGFSNQPQHF	TGCGCCAGCAGTGAGGGTGGCTTTAGCAATCAGCCCCAGCATTTT
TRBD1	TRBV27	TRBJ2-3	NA	CASSLRTGLVADTQYF	TGTGCCAGCAGTCTAAGGACAGGGTTAGTAGCAGATACGCAGTATTTT
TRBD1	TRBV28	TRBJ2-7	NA	CAGQTGGYEQYF	TGTGCCGGCCAAACAGGGGGTTACGAGCAGTACTTC
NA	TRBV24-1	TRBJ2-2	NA	CATTENTGELFF	TGTGCCACGACAGAAAACACCGGGGAGCTGTTTTTT
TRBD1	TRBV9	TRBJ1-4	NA	CASSVSGGQGGEKLFF	TGTGCCAGCAGCGTATCCGGGGGACAGGGCGGCGAAAAACTGTTTTTT
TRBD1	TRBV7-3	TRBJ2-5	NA	CASSPSGQGWRETQYF	TGTGCCAGCAGCCCCTCAGGACAGGGCTGGCGGGAGACCCAGTACTTC
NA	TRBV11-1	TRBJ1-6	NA	CASSSANLYSPLHF	TGTGCCAGCAGCTCAGCCAACTTGTATTCACCCCTCCACTTT
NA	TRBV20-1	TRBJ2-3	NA	CSASDRSGTDTQYF	TGCAGTGCTAGTGACCGGAGCGGGACAGATACGCAGTATTTT
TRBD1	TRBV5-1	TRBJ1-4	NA	CASSLGTGGKLFF	TGCGCCAGCAGCTTAGGGACAGGGGGGAAACTGTTTTTT
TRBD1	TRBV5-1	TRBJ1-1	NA	CASSWGDRESNTEAFF	TGCGCCAGCAGCTGGGGGGACAGGGAATCAAACACTGAAGCTTTCTTT
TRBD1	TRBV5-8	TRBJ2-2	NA	CASSSRTGAGTGELFF	TGTGCCAGCAGCTCGAGGACAGGGGCGGGCACCGGGGAGCTGTTTTTT
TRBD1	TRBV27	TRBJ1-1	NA	CASSVSLTGEYEAFF	TGTGCCAGCAGTGTTTCCCTGACAGGGGAGTACGAAGCTTTCTTT
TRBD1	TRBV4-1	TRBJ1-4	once	CASSQGQGVSSEKLFF	TGCGCCAGCAGCCAGGGACAGGGGGTTTCTAGTGAAAAACTGTTTTTT